This T cell receptor (beta chain) was found in a study of response to subunit inactivated influenza vaccine. Points from the study as a whole: Authors suggested that a seasonal influenza vaccination recruits few new T cells each time.

MiXCR, run by TCRdb on the RT-PCR reads, gives a single entry per CDR3 protein. Of roughly 500,000 distinct CDR3 sequences in the sample, approximately 16% were seen once. This clonotype was observed a few times. The target antigen is unknown. Germline V gives CDR1 LGHDT, CDR2 YNNKEL (reference sequence). The CDR3 runs to 15 residues. Deletions cut 6 bases from V and 1 base from J, with 10 bases between. The starting material was CD4+ T cells sorted from PBMCs, obtained 23 months after vaccination. The receptor was derived from a man aged 50-75 years who received an inactivated influenza vaccine. V usage is TRBV3-1 and J usage is TRBJ2-6; D perhaps matches TRBD1 (6 bases). The CDR3 DNA reads as TGTGCCAGCAGTCCCACAGGGTCTGGGGCCAACGTCCTGACTTTC. Translating gives CASSPTGSGANVLTF.